This record concerns one TCR beta chain sequence. Its antigen is still unknown. The data derive from a study of cytomegalovirus exposure and HLA in healthy donors. Study-level results: TCR beta chain V- and J-gene trimming was linked, in a later analysis, to a missense variant in DCLRE1C. When analyzed later, the rates of TCR association showed variation by HLA locus, with DRB1 the most and HLA-C the fewest. The study labeled 150 to 200 TCR beta chains cytomegalovirus-associated. On later analysis, the bulk of CMV-associated TCR beta chains appeared to be HLA-restricted.

PCR used 60 Vbeta primers and 13 Jbeta primers. Profiling relied on immunoSEQ multiplex PCR, and the TCRdb table lists in-frame clones only, not all of them. The sample gives roughly 150,000 clones, approximately 80% of which show up once; 2% to 2.5% is in the top ten. The CDR3 loop spans 15 amino acids. The germline V gene has CDR1 MGHRA and CDR2 YSYEKL. J lost 4 bases, V lost 4 bases, and 7 bases had no gene match. This sequence joins TRBV4-1 and TRBJ1-5, with 7 bases fitting TRBD1. This clonotype was sampled from a man aged 25-45 years in good health and CMV-seronegative. The sequenced sample was PBMCs. CDR3 loop: CASSRTGTANQPQHF. CDR3 nucleotides: TGCGCCAGCAGCCGTACCGGGACAGCGAATCAGCCCCAGCATTTT.